The entry below gives a single T cell receptor (beta chain) sequence along with its context. Germline CDR1 and CDR2: GTSNPN and SVGIG (reference sequence). The CDR3 is 14 amino acids. V was clipped by 3 bases and J by 3 bases; unmatched bases: 8. These data belong to a study of blood T cell repertoires in COVID-19. In the authors' methods: Reference gene primer amplification gave nucleated cell count estimates. The protocol was immunoSEQ multiplex PCR, while the TCRdb copy is restricted to in-frame clones and leaves out a portion. V and J calls and clone size are as listed in that table; D and trimming were resolved from the DNA. Among 280,000 or so clones listed, 88% were seen once.

This TCR was sampled from a woman aged 30 to 39 who had recovered from COVID-19. Sequencing was done on a sample of peripheral blood. The rearrangement joins TRBV30 to TRBJ2-7; 7 nucleotides align to TRBD2. The CDR3 DNA is TGTGCCTGGAGAGGGAGGGACGGCAGCTACGAGCAGTACTTC. Translated, it gives CAWRGRDGSYEQYF.